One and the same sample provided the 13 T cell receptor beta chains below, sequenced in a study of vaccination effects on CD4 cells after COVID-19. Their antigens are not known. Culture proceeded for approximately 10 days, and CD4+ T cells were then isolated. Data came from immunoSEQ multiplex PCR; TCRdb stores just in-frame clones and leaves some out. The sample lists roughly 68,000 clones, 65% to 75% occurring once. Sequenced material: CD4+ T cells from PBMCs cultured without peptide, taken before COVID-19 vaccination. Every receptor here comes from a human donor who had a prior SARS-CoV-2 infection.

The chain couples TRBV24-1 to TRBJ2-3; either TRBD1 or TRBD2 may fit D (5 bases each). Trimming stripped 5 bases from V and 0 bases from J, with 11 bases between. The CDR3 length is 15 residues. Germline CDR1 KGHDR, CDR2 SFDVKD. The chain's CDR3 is CATSVSGASTDTQYF. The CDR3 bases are TGTGCCACCAGTGTTTCCGGGGCTAGCACAGATACGCAGTATTTT.

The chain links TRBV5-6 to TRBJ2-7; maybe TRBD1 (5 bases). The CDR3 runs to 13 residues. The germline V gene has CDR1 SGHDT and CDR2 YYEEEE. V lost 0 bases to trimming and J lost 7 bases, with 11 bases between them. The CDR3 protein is CASSLAWGREQYF. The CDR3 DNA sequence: TGTGCCAGCAGCTTGGCCTGGGGCCGGGAGCAGTACTTC.

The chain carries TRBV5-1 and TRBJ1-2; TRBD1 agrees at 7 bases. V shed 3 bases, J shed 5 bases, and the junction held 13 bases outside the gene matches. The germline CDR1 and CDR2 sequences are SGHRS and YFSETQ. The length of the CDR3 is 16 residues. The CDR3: CASSYAGTEASYGYTF. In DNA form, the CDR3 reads TGCGCCAGCAGCTATGCCGGGACAGAGGCCTCGTATGGCTACACCTTC.

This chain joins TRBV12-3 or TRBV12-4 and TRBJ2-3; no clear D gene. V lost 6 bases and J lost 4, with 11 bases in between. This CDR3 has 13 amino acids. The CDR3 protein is CASSPQVPDTQYF. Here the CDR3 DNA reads TGTGCCAGCAGCCCGCAGGTCCCAGATACGCAGTATTTT.

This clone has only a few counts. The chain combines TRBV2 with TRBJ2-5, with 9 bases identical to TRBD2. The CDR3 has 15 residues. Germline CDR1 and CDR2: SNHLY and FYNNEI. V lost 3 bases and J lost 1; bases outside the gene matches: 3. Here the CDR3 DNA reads TGTGCCAGCAGTGACGCTAGCGGGGCCCAAGAGACCCAGTACTTC. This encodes CASSDASGAQETQYF.

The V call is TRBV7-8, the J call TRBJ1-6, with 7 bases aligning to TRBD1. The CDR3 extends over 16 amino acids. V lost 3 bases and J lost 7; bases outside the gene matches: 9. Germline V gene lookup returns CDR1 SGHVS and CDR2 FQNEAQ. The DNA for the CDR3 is TGTGCCAGCAGCTTGAACCCCGGGACAGAGAATTCACCCCTCCACTTT. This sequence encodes CASSLNPGTENSPLHF.

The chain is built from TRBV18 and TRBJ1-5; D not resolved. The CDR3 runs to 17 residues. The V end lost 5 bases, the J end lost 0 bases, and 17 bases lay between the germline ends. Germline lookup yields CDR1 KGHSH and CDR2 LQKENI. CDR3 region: CASSADEGIYSNQPQHF. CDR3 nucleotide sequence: TGTGCCAGCTCAGCCGACGAGGGAATATATAGCAATCAGCCCCAGCATTTT.

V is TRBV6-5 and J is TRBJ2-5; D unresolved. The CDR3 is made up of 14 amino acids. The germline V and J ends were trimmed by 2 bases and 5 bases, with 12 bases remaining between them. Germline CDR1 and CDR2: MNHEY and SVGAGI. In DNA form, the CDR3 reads TGTGCCAGCAGTTACGCGGCAGCTCTGGAGACCCAGTACTTC. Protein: CASSYAAALETQYF.

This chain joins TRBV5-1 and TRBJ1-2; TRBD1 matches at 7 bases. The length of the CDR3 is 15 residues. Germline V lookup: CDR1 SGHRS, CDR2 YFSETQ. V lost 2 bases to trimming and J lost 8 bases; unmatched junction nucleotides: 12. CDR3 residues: CASSFAYRDSLGYTF. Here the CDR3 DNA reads TGCGCCAGCAGCTTTGCGTACCGGGACAGTTTGGGCTACACCTTC.

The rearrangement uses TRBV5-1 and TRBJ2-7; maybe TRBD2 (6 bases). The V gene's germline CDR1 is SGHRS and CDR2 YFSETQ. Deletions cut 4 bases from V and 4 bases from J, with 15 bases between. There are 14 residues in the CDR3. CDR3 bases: TGCGCCAGCAGCGAAGTGGGGACTGGTTACGAGCAGTACTTC. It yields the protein CASSEVGTGYEQYF.

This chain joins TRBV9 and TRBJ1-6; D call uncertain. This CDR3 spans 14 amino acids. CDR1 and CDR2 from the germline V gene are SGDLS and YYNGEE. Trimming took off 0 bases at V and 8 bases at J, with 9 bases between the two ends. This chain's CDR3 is CASSVARADSPLHF. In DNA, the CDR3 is TGTGCCAGCAGCGTAGCTAGGGCGGATTCACCCCTCCACTTT.

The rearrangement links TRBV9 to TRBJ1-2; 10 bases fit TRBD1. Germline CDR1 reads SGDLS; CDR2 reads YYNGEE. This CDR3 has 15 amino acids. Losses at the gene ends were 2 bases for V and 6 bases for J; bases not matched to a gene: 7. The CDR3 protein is CASSVLQTGGNGYTF. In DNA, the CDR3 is TGTGCCAGCAGCGTCCTCCAGACAGGGGGCAATGGCTACACCTTC.

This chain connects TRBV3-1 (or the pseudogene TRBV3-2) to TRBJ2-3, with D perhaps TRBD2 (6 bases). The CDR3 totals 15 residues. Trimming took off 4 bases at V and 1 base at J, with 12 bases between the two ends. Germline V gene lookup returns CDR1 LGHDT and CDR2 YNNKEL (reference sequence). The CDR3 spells CASSRLAVGTDTQYF. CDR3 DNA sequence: TGTGCCAGCAGCCGGTTAGCGGTCGGCACAGATACGCAGTATTTT.